This T cell receptor beta chain derives from a study of cytomegalovirus exposure and HLA in healthy donors. General study points: When a later analysis compared HLA-associated TCR beta chains with equally common others, the HLA-associated chains turned out to be more clonally expanded and to have lower generation probabilities. Most subjects' HLA-A and HLA-B alleles were reportedly predicted from TCR beta sequences. Earlier analysis yielded a pattern in which most TCR beta V segments were productive about 90% or about 30% of the time.

This clone was detected once. Its target is unknown. Germline assignment: CDR1 LNHDA and CDR2 SQIVND (reference sequence). The CDR3 runs 15 residues. With V trimmed by 3 bases and J by 8 bases, 10 bases remained unmatched. Use of 60 Vbeta and 13 Jbeta primers characterized the PCR. Repertoires were generated with immunoSEQ multiplex PCR, while TCRdb's copy carries only in-frame clones and drops some. The sample has some 170,000 clones; approximately 79% are singletons. Sequencing used PBMCs. The sequence was collected from a middle-aged man in good health and CMV-seropositive. The chain joins TRBV19 to TRBJ2-1; 7 bases line up with TRBD2. The CDR3 loop is CASSIMGGSRHEQFF. Written as DNA, the CDR3 is TGTGCCAGTAGTATTATGGGCGGGAGCCGGCATGAGCAGTTCTTC.